This T cell receptor (beta chain) was sequenced for a study of regulatory T cells in long-lasting Graves disease. Both iRepertoire HTBI primers and Arm-PCR of CDR3 regions were used to build the TCR beta libraries. TCRdb passed the multiplex PCR reads through MiXCR, listing each CDR3 protein once. The sample shows hundreds of thousands of distinct CDR3 sequences, 15% to 20% of them seen only once. Time point specified: newly diagnosed GD, antithyroid drugs for less than 3 months. Scientists built the TCR library using RNA that was extracted from PBMCs. The collection involved drawing about 8.2 milliliters of peripheral blood into EDTA tubes. The V end lost 8 bases, the J end lost 4 bases, and 18 bases lay between the germline ends. CDR3 size: 14 residues. On this clonotype: Given a far larger clone just one base away, this is likely a sequencing read error.

This same sample was also taken into another study, of T cells in Graves' hyperthyroidism and ophthalmopathy. As that study records: Aged 18 to 65, the patients had hyperthyroidism that was newly diagnosed and had lasted under 2 months.

The TCR originated in a middle-aged man with Graves disease. The input for sequencing was peripheral blood mononuclear cells (PBMCs), taken at new diagnosis, from a patient treated with antithyroid drugs. The chain links TRBV12-3 or TRBV12-4 to TRBJ2-7, with D perhaps TRBD1 (5 bases). Here the CDR3 reads CASATSRQNYEQYF. In DNA form, the CDR3 reads TGTGCCAGCGCAACCTCAAGACAGAATTACGAGCAGTACTTC.